The source of this TCR beta chain is a study of cytomegalovirus exposure and HLA in healthy donors. As for the study in general: Across 350 to 500 genotyped donors, more than 75% landed in the Caucasian-associated ancestry cluster.

This clone was observed once. What it recognizes is unknown. General observations from the study: A missense DCLRE1C variant was associated with V- and J-gene trimming of TCR beta chains in a later analysis, and an independent cohort replicated the association.

PCR employed 60 Vbeta and 13 Jbeta primers. TCRdb keeps only in-frame clones here, not all; method: immunoSEQ multiplex PCR. Of 200,000 or so clones in the sample, around four fifths are singletons; the top ten hold under 7.5%. The origin of this receptor is a woman aged 45-65 years in good health and CMV-seropositive. Sequencing was done on a sample of PBMCs.

DNA for the CDR3: TGTGCCTGGAGCACCTCAGGTGGTGAGCAGTACTTC. Its protein is CAWSTSGGEQYF. The chain is built from TRBV30 and TRBJ2-7; D is unclear. CDR1 is GTSNPN and CDR2 is SVGIG in the germline V gene (reference sequence). V lost 3 bases, J lost 7 bases, and 13 bases lay in between. CDR3 length equals 12 residues.